The 4 T cell receptor beta chains in this list originate from one sample, sequenced in a study of radiotherapy plus CTLA-4 blockade in lung cancer. The table came from immunoSEQ multiplex PCR; TCRdb's copy has only in-frame clones and leaves some out. The sample comprises about 80,000 clones, 84% of which are singletons, and around 0.72% rests with the top ten. The sequencing here drew on peripheral blood, taken from a patient treated with radiotherapy plus ipilimumab. The receptors come from a human donor with non-small cell lung cancer who had stable disease on radiotherapy plus ipilimumab.

The chain uses TRBV2 and TRBJ2-5, with D perhaps given as TRBD1 or TRBD2 (5 bases each). Trimming removed 6 bases from V and 1 base from J, with 15 bases in between. The CDR3 has 15 amino acids. The V gene's germline CDR1 is SNHLY and CDR2 FYNNEI. The CDR3 sequence: CASRAPGRTQETQYF. The CDR3 DNA reads TGTGCCAGCAGGGCTCCGGGACGGACCCAAGAGACCCAGTACTTC. Full variable domain (missing parts from reference TRBV2 and TRBJ2-5): EPEVTQTPSHQVTQMGQEVILRCVPISNHLYFYWYRQILGQKVEFLVSFYNNEISEKSEIFDDQFSVERPDGSNFTLKIRSTKLEDSAMYFCASRAPGRTQETQYFGPGTRLLVL.

J is TRBJ2-5 and V is TRBV5-1; TRBD1 agrees at 7 bases. The V segment lost 2 bases and the J segment 0 bases; nucleotides outside the gene matches: 4. CDR1 and CDR2 from the germline V gene are SGHRS and YFSETQ. This CDR3 has 15 amino acids. The chain's CDR3 is CASSFSQGNQETQYF. The CDR3 region has the DNA TGCGCCAGCAGCTTTTCACAGGGGAACCAAGAGACCCAGTACTTC. The variable domain in full, completed from reference TRBV5-1 and TRBJ2-5, reads KAGVTQTPRYLIKTRGQQVTLSCSPISGHRSVSWYQQTPGQGLQFLFEYFSETQRNKGNFPGRFSGRQFSNSRSEMNVSTLELGDSALYLCASSFSQGNQETQYFGPGTRLLVL.

This sequence joins TRBV7-7 and TRBJ2-3, with 7 positions matching TRBD2. J was trimmed by 6 bases and V by 5 bases; bases with no gene match: 8. The CDR3 spans 14 residues. The germline CDR1 and CDR2 sequences are SSHAT and FNYEAQ (reference sequence). The DNA of the CDR3 is TGTGCCAGCAGCCGAGAAGCGGGGACGGATACGCAGTATTTT. Encoded protein: CASSREAGTDTQYF. Complete variable domain (other parts from reference TRBV7-7 and TRBJ2-3): GAGVSQSPRYKVTKRGQDVTLRCDPISSHATLYWYQQALGQGPEFLTYFNYEAQPDKSGLPSDRFSAERPEGSISTLTIQRTEQRDSAMYRCASSREAGTDTQYFGPGTRLTVL.

The V call is TRBV6-5, the J call TRBJ1-5; D remains unclear. The CDR3 covers 14 residues. Trimming removed 6 bases from V and 2 bases from J, with 11 bases in between. The germline V gene has CDR1 MNHEY and CDR2 SVGAGI. The CDR3 nucleotides are TGTGCCAGCAGCTCGGGTCGTGGCAATCAGCCCCAGCATTTT. Translated, it gives CASSSGRGNQPQHF.